These T cell receptor beta chains were read from a single sample in a study of T cell repertoires in cytomegalovirus infection. Each CDR3 protein is one row after TCRdb ran MiXCR on the reads. This sample has approximately 150,000 distinct CDR3 sequences, with roughly 18% found just once. The sample comprised CD8+ T cells from PBMCs. The receptors derive from a human donor in good health (CMV status not recorded). Some clones in this sample may be carry-over from other donors' samples. CDR3s include the opening cysteine and the closing phenylalanine or tryptophan. The D gene is left open where the match is weak. Clone size, where shown, is once, few, many, or a class for clones that have expanded.

abundance: .
j_gene: TRBJ2-1
d_gene: TRBD2
v_gene: TRBV6-2/TRBV6-3
CDR3aa: CASSYPLAGGTIGKGYEQFF
CDR3nt: TGTGCCAGCAGTTACCCCCTAGCGGGAGGAACCATTGGGAAAGGATATGAGCAGTTCTTC

abundance: few
j_gene: TRBJ2-1
d_gene: TRBD1
v_gene: TRBV7-2
CDR3aa: CASSLSGTVSYNEQFF
CDR3nt: TGTGCCAGCAGCCTTTCCGGGACAGTCTCCTACAATGAGCAGTTCTTC

abundance: many
j_gene: TRBJ2-1
d_gene: .
v_gene: TRBV7-8
CDR3aa: CASTHGNYNEQFF
CDR3nt: TGTGCCAGCACCCATGGAAACTACAATGAGCAGTTCTTC

abundance: few
j_gene: TRBJ2-7
d_gene: .
v_gene: TRBV7-2
CDR3aa: CASRGPPKKHEQYF
CDR3nt: TGTGCCAGCAGGGGACCCCCGAAGAAACACGAGCAGTACTTC

abundance: few
j_gene: TRBJ2-7
d_gene: .
v_gene: TRBV7-6
CDR3aa: CASSFPTDYEQYF
CDR3nt: TGTGCCAGCAGCTTTCCGACAGACTACGAGCAGTACTTC

abundance: .
j_gene: TRBJ2-1
d_gene: .
v_gene: TRBV19
CDR3aa: CASSIRLQRMYNEQFF
CDR3nt: TGTGCCAGTAGTATCCGACTCCAGCGTATGTACAATGAGCAGTTCTTC

abundance: .
j_gene: TRBJ2-1
d_gene: TRBD2
v_gene: TRBV28
CDR3aa: CASSGTSGSSYNEQFF
CDR3nt: TGTGCCAGCAGTGGGACTAGCGGATCCTCCTACAATGAGCAGTTCTTC

abundance: .
j_gene: TRBJ1-4
d_gene: .
v_gene: TRBV7-2
CDR3aa: CASSSPPATNEKLFF
CDR3nt: TGTGCCAGCAGCTCTCCACCCGCAACTAATGAAAAACTGTTTTTT

abundance: .
j_gene: TRBJ2-1
d_gene: .
v_gene: TRBV28
CDR3aa: CASRPRDPYDEQFF
CDR3nt: TGTGCCAGCAGGCCCCGGGACCCGTACGATGAGCAGTTCTTC

abundance: .
j_gene: TRBJ2-1
d_gene: .
v_gene: TRBV7-2
CDR3aa: CASSLFGVYEQFF
CDR3nt: TGTGCCAGCAGCTTATTCGGGGTCTATGAGCAGTTCTTC

abundance: .
j_gene: TRBJ1-1
d_gene: TRBD1
v_gene: TRBV29-1
CDR3aa: CSATETGWETEAFF
CDR3nt: TGCAGCGCCACCGAGACAGGGTGGGAGACTGAAGCTTTCTTT

abundance: few
j_gene: TRBJ1-1
d_gene: .
v_gene: TRBV19
CDR3aa: CASSIRDGNTEAFF
CDR3nt: TGTGCCAGTAGTATCAGGGACGGTAACACTGAAGCTTTCTTT

abundance: few
j_gene: TRBJ2-7
d_gene: .
v_gene: TRBV7-2
CDR3aa: CASTRKRSYEQYF
CDR3nt: TGTGCCAGCACCCGGAAAAGATCCTACGAGCAGTACTTC

abundance: few
j_gene: TRBJ2-1
d_gene: .
v_gene: TRBV20-1
CDR3aa: CSAHASGSSYNEQFF
CDR3nt: TGCAGTGCCCACGCCAGCGGCAGCTCCTACAATGAGCAGTTCTTC

abundance: .
j_gene: TRBJ2-3
d_gene: TRBD2
v_gene: TRBV7-9
CDR3aa: CAGGEGGTDTQYF
CDR3nt: TGTGCTGGAGGGGAGGGAGGAACAGATACGCAGTATTTT